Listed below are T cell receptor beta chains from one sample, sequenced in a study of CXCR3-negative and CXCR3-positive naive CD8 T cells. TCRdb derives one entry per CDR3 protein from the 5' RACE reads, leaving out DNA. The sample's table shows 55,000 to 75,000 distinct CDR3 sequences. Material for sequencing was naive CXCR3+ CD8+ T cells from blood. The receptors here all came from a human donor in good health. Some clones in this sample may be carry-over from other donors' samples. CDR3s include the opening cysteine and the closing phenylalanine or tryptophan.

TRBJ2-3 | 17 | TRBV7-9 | CASSWTSGGAATDTQYF
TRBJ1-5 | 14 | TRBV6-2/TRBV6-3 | CASSQGPFNQPQHF
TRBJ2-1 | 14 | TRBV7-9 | CASSLLGGFNEQFF
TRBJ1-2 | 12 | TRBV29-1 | CSVDYRGYGYTF
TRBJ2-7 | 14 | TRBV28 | CASSLLGQSYEQYF
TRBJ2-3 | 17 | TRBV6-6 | CASSYSGGMVEGDTQYF
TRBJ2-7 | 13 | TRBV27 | CASSLAGSYEQYF
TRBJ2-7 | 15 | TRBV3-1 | CASSQEGLAGDEQYF
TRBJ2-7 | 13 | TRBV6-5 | CAIGLGRAYEQYF
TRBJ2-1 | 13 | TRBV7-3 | CASSLGSYNEQFF
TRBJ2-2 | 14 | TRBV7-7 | CASSLEVRTGELFF
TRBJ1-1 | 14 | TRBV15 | CATSRDEGNTEAFF
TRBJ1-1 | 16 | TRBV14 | CASSQDPGQLETEAFF
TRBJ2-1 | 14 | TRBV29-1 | CSAVETNWYDEQFF
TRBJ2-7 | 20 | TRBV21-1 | CASSKASLPGSDLISYEQYF
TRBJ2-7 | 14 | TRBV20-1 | CSAPDREVSYEQYF
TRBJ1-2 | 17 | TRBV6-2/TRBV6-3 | CASSSDRGLRSNYGYTF
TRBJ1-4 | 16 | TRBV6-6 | CATKGIAGATNEKLFF
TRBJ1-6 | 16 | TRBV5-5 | CASSPAGTGLNSPLHF
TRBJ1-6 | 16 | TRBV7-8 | CASSSTGGVSNSPLHF
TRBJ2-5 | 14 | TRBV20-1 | CSARGHEGWETQYF
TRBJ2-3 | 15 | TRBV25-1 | CASSETGEPTDTQYF
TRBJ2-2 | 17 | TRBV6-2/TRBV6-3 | CASSKRTGTSNTGELFF
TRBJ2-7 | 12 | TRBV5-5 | CASSFLLGEQYF